This note documents a single T cell receptor (beta chain) sequence. Germline-derived CDR1 and CDR2 are SGHVS and FQNEAQ. This CDR3 spans 14 amino acids. V was cut by 5 bases and J by 5 bases, with 15 bases left in between. This entry comes from a study of blood T cell repertoires in COVID-19. Across the study: PBMCs, B-cell-depleted T cells, or T cells were the source of the cDNA or gDNA that made up the material.

Sequenced by immunoSEQ multiplex PCR; TCRdb stores in-frame clones only, minus some. The sample lists about 210,000 clones; around nine tenths were seen once. Sequencing used peripheral blood. The source of this sequence is a man aged 55 to 69 with acute or convalescent COVID-19. The chain joins TRBV7-8 to TRBJ1-1; D is possibly TRBD1 (6 bases). DNA of the CDR3: TGTGCCAGCAGCCCAGGTAGGGGGAGTACTGAAGCTTTCTTT. This translates into CASSPGRGSTEAFF.